The T cell receptor (beta chain) under discussion was sequenced for a study of CD8+CD57+ T cells in acquired aplastic anemia. TCR beta VDJ and CDR3 profiling used genomic DNA as template. TCRdb redid the calling of the reads with MiXCR, one entry per CDR3 protein. The sample contains around 170,000 distinct CDR3 sequences, more than 45% of which appear only once. After removal of 5 bases from V and 2 bases from J, the junction contained 9 bases not matched to a gene. The germline V gene encodes CDR1 SGHAT and CDR2 FQNNGV. The CDR3 is made up of 15 amino acids. Patients chosen for sequencing had CD8+CD57+ cells that had expanded, as shown by flow cytometry.

V is TRBV11-2 and J is TRBJ2-7, with 7 positions matching TRBD2. This receptor was obtained from a human donor with aplastic anemia. The specimen was sorted CD4+, CD8+, or CD8+CD57+ T cells (not recorded which) from PBMCs. DNA for the CDR3: TGTGCCAGCAGCAACACCGGGACTACCGCCTACGAGCAGTACTTC. This sequence encodes CASSNTGTTAYEQYF.